This is a list of T cell receptor beta chains from one sample in a study of T cell clones after liver transplantation. Repertoires were generated with immunoSEQ multiplex PCR, while TCRdb's copy carries only in-frame clones and drops some. Of around 120,000 clones in the sample, just over 90% were seen once. This material consisted of CD4+ T cells from blood, taken 12 months after liver transplant. The receptors stem from a human patient who received a liver transplant. Some T cells may originate from the graft donor. Both conserved end residues are part of each CDR3. A D gene is named only where the DNA matches it firmly. Clone size is shown for a subset of rows, as once, few, many or a class of expanded clone.

length,V,size,D,J,CDR3,DNA
15,TRBV6-1,-,TRBD1,TRBJ2-1,CASSERQGALNEQFF,TGTGCCAGCAGTGAGAGGCAGGGGGCGCTCAATGAGCAGTTCTTC
15,TRBV6-5,-,TRBD2,TRBJ2-5,CASSRLAGGQETQYF,TGTGCCAGCAGCAGACTAGCGGGAGGGCAAGAGACCCAGTACTTC
13,TRBV7-2,-,-,TRBJ1-5,CASSSLVNQPQHF,TGTGCCAGCAGCTCCCTGGTTAATCAGCCCCAGCATTTT
13,TRBV19,-,-,TRBJ1-2,CASSYSANYGYTF,TGTGCCAGTAGTTATTCAGCTAACTATGGCTACACCTTC
13,TRBV28,-,-,TRBJ2-1,CASSPGTWSGQFF,TGTGCCAGCAGCCCCGGGACATGGAGTGGGCAGTTCTTC
13,TRBV6-5,-,-,TRBJ2-3,CASYTTRTDTQYF,TGTGCCAGCTACACGACGCGCACAGATACGCAGTATTTT
15,TRBV30,-,-,TRBJ1-2,CAWSPWRGLAHGYTF,TGTGCCTGGTCTCCTTGGAGGGGACTCGCTCATGGCTACACCTTC
18,TRBV25-1,few,TRBD2,TRBJ2-5,CASSTPDRVLAGQETQYF,TGTGCCAGCAGTACCCCCGACAGGGTACTAGCGGGGCAAGAGACCCAGTACTTC
11,TRBV20-1,-,-,TRBJ2-2,CSAGFTGELFF,TGCAGTGCTGGTTTCACCGGGGAGCTGTTTTTT
14,TRBV28,-,-,TRBJ2-2,CASREAGNTGELFF,TGTGCCAGCAGGGAAGCAGGGAACACCGGGGAGCTGTTTTTT